The sequence of this T cell receptor (beta chain) was determined in a study of shared clonotypes between healthy human individuals. Turning to this clone: At one of its ends the junction is not consistent with the germline gene, which may arise from a read error.

The length of the CDR3 is 13 residues. Germline V gene data show CDR1 as MNHNS and CDR2 as SASEGT. Naive CD8 cells lacked CD45RO, underwent positive selection for CCR7 and left out terminally differentiated effector memory CD45RA+ cells. Only in-frame clones appear in the TCRdb table, and some are missing; sequencing was by immunoSEQ multiplex PCR. The table shows fewer than 700,000 clones, with 95% occurring only once. The sequencing input was naive CD8+ T cells sorted from blood. This TCR came from a woman between 25 and 40 years old in good health. This sequence joins TRBV6-1 and TRBJ2-7, with D unresolved. The CDR3 nucleotides read TGTGCCAGCAGCGAAGGGTACGGCTACGAGCAGTACTTC. The encoded protein is CASSEGYGYEQYF.